This TCR beta chain was recovered during a study of T cells after posttransplantation cyclophosphamide. Controls had myeloablative marrow grafts with methotrexate and calcineurin inhibitor, sampled at 1 year. Using immunoSEQ multiplex PCR, the repertoire was profiled, and TCRdb retains in-frame clones only, with some absent. This table holds roughly 16,000 clones, more than 75% found once. V was clipped by 7 bases and J by 0 bases, with 10 bases between them. Germline loops: CDR1 SNHLY, CDR2 FYNNEI. This CDR3 spans 13 amino acids. The input for sequencing was PBMCs, taken after an allogeneic stem cell transplant with a calcineurin inhibitor and methotrexate. The chain joins TRBV2 to TRBJ2-7, with D possibly matching TRBD1 (5 bases). The receptor comes from a male patient aged 50 to 59 who received an allogeneic stem cell transplant from an unrelated donor, was CMV-positive, and had chronic GVHD only. Among the T cells, some may be from the graft donor. CDR3 loop: CASTQQDSYEQYF. The CDR3 nucleotides read TGTGCCAGCACCCAACAGGACTCCTACGAGCAGTACTTC.